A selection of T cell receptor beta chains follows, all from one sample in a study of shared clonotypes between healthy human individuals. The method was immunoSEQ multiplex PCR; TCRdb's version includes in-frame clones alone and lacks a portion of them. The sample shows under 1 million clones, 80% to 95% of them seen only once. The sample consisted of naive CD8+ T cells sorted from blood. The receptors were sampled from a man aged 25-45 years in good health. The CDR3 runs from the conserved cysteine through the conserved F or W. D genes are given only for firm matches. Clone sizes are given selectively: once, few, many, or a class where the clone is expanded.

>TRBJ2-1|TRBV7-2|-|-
TGTGCCAGCGTGGAGGCCTACAATGAGCAGTTCTTC
CASVEAYNEQFF
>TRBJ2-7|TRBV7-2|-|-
TGTGCCAGCAGTTCCGACTTGACCGAGCAGTACTTC
CASSSDLTEQYF
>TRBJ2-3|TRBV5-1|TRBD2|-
TGCGCCAGCAGCTTGGCCGGCGGGAGCCATAGAACAGATACGCAGTATTTT
CASSLAGGSHRTDTQYF
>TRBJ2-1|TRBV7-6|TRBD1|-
TGTGCCAGCAGCCCAGACAGGGGTTCCTACAATGAGCAGTTCTTC
CASSPDRGSYNEQFF
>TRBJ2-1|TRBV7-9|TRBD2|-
TGTGCCAGCAGCTTGTTGGACACTAGCGGTTACAATGAGCAGTTCTTC
CASSLLDTSGYNEQFF
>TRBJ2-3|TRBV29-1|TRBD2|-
TGCAGCGTGGATGGCGTAGCGGGAGTGGTAACAGATACGCAGTATTTT
CSVDGVAGVVTDTQYF
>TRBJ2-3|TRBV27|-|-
TGTGCCAGCAGTTCGGGCTTGGGGGATACGCAGTATTTT
CASSSGLGDTQYF
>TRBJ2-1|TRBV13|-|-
TGTGCCAGCAGCTTTGTGACAGGAGGAAGGAATGAGCAGTTCTTC
CASSFVTGGRNEQFF
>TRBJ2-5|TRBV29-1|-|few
TGCAGCGCGGACCAAGAGACCCAGTACTTC
CSADQETQYF
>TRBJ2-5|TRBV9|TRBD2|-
TGTGCCAGCAGCGGGCGGGAGTCCGGAGAGACCCAGTACTTC
CASSGRESGETQYF
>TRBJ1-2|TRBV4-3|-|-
TGCGCCAGCAGCCAAGATCGTTTTGGCGGTGGCTACACCTTC
CASSQDRFGGGYTF
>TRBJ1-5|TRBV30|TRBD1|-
TGTGCCTGGAGGGACAGGGGTGAGCTGAATAGCAATCAGCCCCAGCATTTT
CAWRDRGELNSNQPQHF
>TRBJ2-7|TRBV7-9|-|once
TGTGCCAGCAGGGCCCCCGGGGATAGGTACGAGCAGTACTTC
CASRAPGDRYEQYF
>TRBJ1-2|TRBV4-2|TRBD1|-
TGTGCCAGCAGCGTCAAAAGGGACAGGGTTTATGGCTACACCTTC
CASSVKRDRVYGYTF
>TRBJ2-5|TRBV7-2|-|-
TGTGCCAGCAGCCCCCGTATGGGTCGGGAGACCCAGTACTTC
CASSPRMGRETQYF
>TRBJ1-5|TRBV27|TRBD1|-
TGTGCCAGCAGTTCGACGACAGGGACTAATCAGCCCCAGCATTTT
CASSSTTGTNQPQHF
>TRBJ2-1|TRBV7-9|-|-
TGTGCCAGCAGCTTGGATCGGGGCCTTTTCCGGGAGCAGTTCTTC
CASSLDRGLFREQFF
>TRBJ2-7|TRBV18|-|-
TGTGCCAGCTCTCCTCTGGCGGAAAGTTACGAGCAGTACTTC
CASSPLAESYEQYF
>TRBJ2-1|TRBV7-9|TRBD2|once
TGTGCCAGCAGCTTCTTGGGAGAGCGGGGTCCCTACAATGAGCAGTTCTTC
CASSFLGERGPYNEQFF
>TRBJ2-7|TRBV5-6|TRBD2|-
TGTGCCAGCAGCTTGGAAGGGCTAGCGGGAGTCCCCTACGAGCAGTACTTC
CASSLEGLAGVPYEQYF
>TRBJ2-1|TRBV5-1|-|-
TGCGCCAGCAGCATGGTTTTCAATGAGCAGTTCTTC
CASSMVFNEQFF
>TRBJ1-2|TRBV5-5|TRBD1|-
TGTGCCAGCAGCCCGGCGACAGGGGTTAACTATGGCTACACCTTC
CASSPATGVNYGYTF
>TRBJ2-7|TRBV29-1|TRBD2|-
TGCAGCGTTGGAGGACTAGCGGGCTACGAGCAGTACTTC
CSVGGLAGYEQYF
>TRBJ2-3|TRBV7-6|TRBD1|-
TGTGCCAGCAGCCAGGGACAGCTCACAGATACGCAGTATTTT
CASSQGQLTDTQYF
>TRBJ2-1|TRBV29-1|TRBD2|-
TGCAGCGTTGCGGGAGGCGCCTACAATGAGCAGTTCTTC
CSVAGGAYNEQFF
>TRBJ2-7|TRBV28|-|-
TGTGCCAGCAGACCGACAGTGGACTATCTGTACTACGAGCAGTACTTC
CASRPTVDYLYYEQYF
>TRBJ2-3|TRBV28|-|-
TGTGCCAGCAACCCGGGGACGGAGGCTAGCACAGATACGCAGTATTTT
CASNPGTEASTDTQYF
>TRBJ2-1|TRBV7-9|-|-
TGTGCCAGCAGCTTCCCGGGTTCGAAGACCCGGGGTGAGCAGTTCTTC
CASSFPGSKTRGEQFF
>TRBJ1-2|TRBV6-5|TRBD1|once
TGTGCCAGCAGTTACTCGGAGACAGGGGGCTCGTATGGCTACACCTTC
CASSYSETGGSYGYTF
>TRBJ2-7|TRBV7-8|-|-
TGTGCCAGCAGCTTCCGGGACGCGTACGAGCAGTACTTC
CASSFRDAYEQYF
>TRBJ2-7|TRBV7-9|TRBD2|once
TGTGCCAGCAGCCACCGGACTAGCGCTCCCTACGAGCAGTACTTC
CASSHRTSAPYEQYF
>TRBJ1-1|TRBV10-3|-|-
TGTGCCATCAGTGAGGTAACTATGAACACTGAAGCTTTCTTT
CAISEVTMNTEAFF